These T cell receptor beta chains were read from a single sample in a study of cytomegalovirus exposure and HLA in healthy donors. Here immunoSEQ multiplex PCR was the method, and the copy in TCRdb shows in-frame clones only, minus some. The table shows 35,000 to 40,000 clones, with approximately 66% occurring only once. The sample was PBMCs. These receptors originate from a man aged 45-65 years in good health and CMV-seropositive. Both conserved end residues are part of each CDR3. The D gene is left open where the match is weak. Clone size is not always given. Where it is, it says once, few, many or a class for expanded clones.

d_call,clone_size,v_call,j_call,cdr3_nt,cdr3_aa
.,.,TRBV7-2,TRBJ2-7,TGTGCCAGCAGCTTACTGGCAGGGGAGGGCTACGAGCAGTACTTC,CASSLLAGEGYEQYF
.,.,TRBV5-4,TRBJ2-3,TGTGCCAGCAGCTTGACTAGGTGGGCAGATACGCAGTATTTT,CASSLTRWADTQYF
.,.,TRBV28,TRBJ2-7,TGTGCCAGCAGCCGGGCGGACATTTCCTACGAGCAGTACTTC,CASSRADISYEQYF
.,few,TRBV5-1,TRBJ2-3,TGCGCCAGCAGCTCGAACAAAGATACGCAGTATTTT,CASSSNKDTQYF
TRBD1,few,TRBV2,TRBJ2-5,TGTGCCAGCAGTCCAGACAGGGAGGAGACCCAGTACTTC,CASSPDREETQYF
TRBD1,.,TRBV28,TRBJ1-4,TGTGCCAGCAGTTTACGGGACAGGGCCGGTTGGGTTGAAAAACTGTTTTTT,CASSLRDRAGWVEKLFF
.,.,TRBV6-5,TRBJ2-2,TGTGCCAGCAGTTACGATTCGGGAACCGGGGAGCTGTTTTTT,CASSYDSGTGELFF
TRBD1,few,TRBV2,TRBJ1-4,TGTGCCAGCAGTTGGACAGGGAAAGAAAAACTGTTTTTT,CASSWTGKEKLFF
.,few,TRBV6-6,TRBJ2-2,TGTGCCAGCAGTTACTCATGGGGCCCGAACACCGGGGAGCTGTTTTTT,CASSYSWGPNTGELFF
TRBD1,.,TRBV5-4,TRBJ1-2,TGTGCCAGCAGCTCCGGACAGGGAATAGACTATGGCTACACCTTC,CASSSGQGIDYGYTF
.,.,TRBV19,TRBJ2-1,TGTGCCAGTAGAAGGTTTCGGGGGGCAGATGAGCAGTTCTTC,CASRRFRGADEQFF
TRBD1,.,TRBV4-3,TRBJ1-2,TGCGCCAGCAGCCAAGAGCAGGGGGCAGACTATGGCTACACCTTC,CASSQEQGADYGYTF
TRBD1,few,TRBV10-2,TRBJ1-1,TGCGCCAGCAGTGTCAGGCCCCAGGGGGGTGAAGCTTTCTTT,CASSVRPQGGEAFF
TRBD1,.,TRBV18,TRBJ2-7,TGTGCCAGCTCACAGACGGACAGGGCCGAGCAGTACTTC,CASSQTDRAEQYF
.,many,TRBV13,TRBJ2-2,TGTGCCAGCAGCTTGATAGCCGGGGAGCTGTTTTTT,CASSLIAGELFF
TRBD2,.,TRBV2,TRBJ2-5,TGTGCCAGCAGGCGGACTAGCGGGGAAGAGACCCAGTACTTC,CASRRTSGEETQYF
TRBD1,.,TRBV25-1,TRBJ1-1,TGTGCCAGCAGTGTTCCGGGACAGATGAACACTGAAGCTTTCTTT,CASSVPGQMNTEAFF
.,few,TRBV6-1,TRBJ1-2,TGTGCCAGCAGTGAAGCTCGACACGACTATGGCTACACCTTC,CASSEARHDYGYTF
TRBD1,.,TRBV4-3,TRBJ1-2,TGCGCCAGCAGCCAAGGGGACAGGGAGAACTATGGCTACACCTTC,CASSQGDRENYGYTF
TRBD2,.,TRBV7-7,TRBJ2-3,TGTGCCAGCAGCCCTGGGCTAGCGGGGGCGGAAGATACGCAGTATTTT,CASSPGLAGAEDTQYF
.,.,TRBV25-1,TRBJ2-3,TGTGCCAGCAGAACCACCCGGGACTTCGTGGATACGCAGTATTTT,CASRTTRDFVDTQYF
.,few,TRBV6-5,TRBJ1-1,TGTGCCAGCAGTTACTATCCAGGGGTGATGAACACTGAAGCTTTCTTT,CASSYYPGVMNTEAFF
.,once,TRBV5-4,TRBJ2-5,TGTGCCAGCAGTCGTGGACAGTACCAAGAGACCCAGTACTTC,CASSRGQYQETQYF
.,many,TRBV18,TRBJ1-2,TGTGCCAGCTCACCTCCCACAGAGTCCTATGGCTACACCTTC,CASSPPTESYGYTF
.,few,TRBV27,TRBJ2-5,TGTGCCAGCAGCTACCAAGAGACCCAGTACTTC,CASSYQETQYF
.,.,TRBV11-2,TRBJ2-2,TGTGCCAGCAGCTTGACTACAGTTACCGGGGAGCTGTTTTTT,CASSLTTVTGELFF
TRBD2,large,TRBV4-2,TRBJ2-1,TGTGCCAGCAGCCAGGGACTATGGGGCGATGAGCAGTTCTTC,CASSQGLWGDEQFF
.,.,TRBV30,TRBJ1-2,TGTGCCTGGAGTGGGACATATGGCTACACCTTC,CAWSGTYGYTF
TRBD2,many,TRBV6-1,TRBJ2-7,TGTGCCAGCAGTGCTCCTAGCGGGGGGCGCCCCTACGAGCAGTACTTC,CASSAPSGGRPYEQYF
.,.,TRBV10-3,TRBJ1-1,TGTGCCATCAGTGACACTTACACTGAAGCTTTCTTT,CAISDTYTEAFF
.,.,TRBV29-1,TRBJ2-3,TGCAGCGTGTGGGGACTTAGCCGGGACCCAGATACGCAGTATTTT,CSVWGLSRDPDTQYF
.,.,TRBV4-2,TRBJ2-1,TGTGCCAGCAGCCAAGGGTACGGGAGCTCCTACAATGAGCAGTTCTTC,CASSQGYGSSYNEQFF
TRBD1,once,TRBV11-2,TRBJ1-4,TGTGCCAGCAGCAATCGACAGGGCAATGAAAAACTGTTTTTT,CASSNRQGNEKLFF
.,.,TRBV14,TRBJ1-2,TGTGCCAGCAGCCCCTTGTCCGGGACATATGGCTACACCTTC,CASSPLSGTYGYTF
TRBD1,once,TRBV9,TRBJ2-7,TGTGCCAGCAGCGTAGCGGGACAGGGGGACTCCTTCGCCTACGAGCAGTACTTC,CASSVAGQGDSFAYEQYF
TRBD2,.,TRBV10-3,TRBJ2-5,TGTGCCACATCATCGACTAGCGGGGGGAAGGAGCCTAAAGAGACCCAGTACTTC,CATSSTSGGKEPKETQYF
.,.,TRBV5-4,TRBJ2-5,TGTGCCAGCAGCTCCGTAGCAGTAGAGACCCAGTACTTC,CASSSVAVETQYF
TRBD2,few,TRBV7-6,TRBJ2-5,TGTGCCAGCAGCTTACACTTGGCTAGCGGGGAGACGGGGACTCAGTACTTC,CASSLHLASGETGTQYF
.,few,TRBV28,TRBJ1-6,TGTGCCAGCACCACAGGGTTTGACTATAATTCACCCCTCCACTTT,CASTTGFDYNSPLHF
TRBD1,.,TRBV5-4,TRBJ1-6,TGTGCCAGCAGCAATGACAGGGGGAATAATTCACCCCTCCACTTT,CASSNDRGNNSPLHF
.,.,TRBV28,TRBJ1-4,TGTGCCAGCGGGGCCGTAGGAGGGGTCGATGGGGAAAAACTGTTTTTT,CASGAVGGVDGEKLFF
.,.,TRBV6-1,TRBJ2-7,TGTGCCAGCACCACCTCCGGGTTCCGCTACGAGCAGTACTTC,CASTTSGFRYEQYF
TRBD1,.,TRBV29-1,TRBJ1-2,TGCAGCGCCGTTAAAGGGACAGGTGGGGGCTACACCTTC,CSAVKGTGGGYTF
TRBD1,.,TRBV11-2,TRBJ2-7,TGTGCCAGCAGCCTAGGACAGGACCGATTTTTAGGATACGAGCAGTACTTC,CASSLGQDRFLGYEQYF
TRBD2,few,TRBV7-2,TRBJ2-1,TGTGCCAGCAGCTTAGATAGCGGGGTCTCCTACAATGAGCAGTTCTTC,CASSLDSGVSYNEQFF
.,.,TRBV6-5,TRBJ2-3,TGTGCCAGCAGGAGGACAGAAAGCACAGATACGCAGTATTTT,CASRRTESTDTQYF
.,few,TRBV9,TRBJ2-6,TGTGCCAGCAGCGCCGAGCGGACTGGGGCCAACGTCCTGACTTTC,CASSAERTGANVLTF
.,.,TRBV7-9,TRBJ2-5,TGTGCCAGCAGCCCGACCAAGGGGGAGACCCAGTACTTC,CASSPTKGETQYF
.,few,TRBV5-4,TRBJ1-2,TGTGCCAGCATCAACCAGGGGAGTCGAGGCTATGGCTACACCTTC,CASINQGSRGYGYTF
TRBD2,.,TRBV5-1,TRBJ2-5,TGCGCCAGCAGCTTGGGACTAGCGGGGGCCCCCGGCCGCGAGACCCAGTACTTC,CASSLGLAGAPGRETQYF
TRBD1,few,TRBV9,TRBJ1-3,TGTGCCAGCAGCGTAGAAGGGACAGAGACGGGAAACACCATATATTTT,CASSVEGTETGNTIYF
.,once,TRBV6-5,TRBJ1-4,TGTGCCAGCGCCGGGGGGGGGACTAATGAAAAACTGTTTTTT,CASAGGGTNEKLFF
TRBD1,.,TRBV11-3,TRBJ2-3,TGTGCCAGTAGCCAGGGGGCTTCGACAGATACGCAGTATTTT,CASSQGASTDTQYF
TRBD1,.,TRBV9,TRBJ1-3,TGTGCCAGCAGCAAACGCCCCATACTTGGGGACAGCTCTGGAAACACCATATATTTT,CASSKRPILGDSSGNTIYF
.,.,TRBV15,TRBJ1-3,TGTGCCACCAGCAGAGACAGGGTCGGAAACACCATATATTTT,CATSRDRVGNTIYF